A selection of T cell receptor beta chains follows, all from one sample in a study of a mutant IDH1 vaccine in newly diagnosed glioma. Method: immunoSEQ multiplex PCR; TCRdb's copy keeps in-frame clones and lacks some. The data contain about 53,000 clones, about 81% of them singletons. What these receptors recognize is not known. Source: PBMCs, taken from a glioma patient whose treatment included an IDH1 peptide vaccine. The receptors originated from a woman aged 40-49 years with glioma. Some clones in this sample may be carry-over from other donors' samples. CDR3s include the opening cysteine and the closing phenylalanine or tryptophan. The order of the fields is J gene, V gene, D gene, clone size, CDR3 DNA, CDR3 protein. D genes are given only for firm matches. Clone size is shown for a subset of rows, as once, few, many or a class of expanded clone.

TRBJ1-2	TRBV4-3	NA	NA	TGCGCCAGCAGCCAAGATAGGGGTTCCGGCACGGACTATGGCTACACCTTC	CASSQDRGSGTDYGYTF
TRBJ1-1	TRBV19	NA	few	TGTGCCAGTAGTATAGATCCTCTGAGGACTGAAGCTTTCTTT	CASSIDPLRTEAFF
TRBJ2-1	TRBV5-1	TRBD2	once	TGCGCCAGCAGCTTGGAGTCTAGCGGGGTCGGCTCCTACAATGAGCAGTTCTTC	CASSLESSGVGSYNEQFF
TRBJ2-7	TRBV28	TRBD2	NA	TGTGCCAGCGGCTGGGGGGGGATCAGCGAGCAGTACTTC	CASGWGGISEQYF
TRBJ1-1	TRBV9	NA	NA	TGTGCCAGCAGCGTAGCCAGGGCGAACACTGAAGCTTTCTTT	CASSVARANTEAFF
TRBJ1-1	TRBV7-9	NA	NA	TGTGCCAGCAGCCCCGGTAAGCCCACTGAAGCTTTCTTT	CASSPGKPTEAFF
TRBJ2-3	TRBV6-5	NA	NA	TGTGCCAGCAGTTCAGGACAGATACTAGGCACAGATACGCAGTATTTT	CASSSGQILGTDTQYF
TRBJ1-6	TRBV30	NA	NA	TGTGCCTGGACCCTTGGGAGTTTGGATTCACCCCTCCACTTT	CAWTLGSLDSPLHF
TRBJ1-1	TRBV6-5	NA	NA	TGTGCCAGCACAGGGCGTAACACTGAAGCTTTCTTT	CASTGRNTEAFF
TRBJ2-2	TRBV7-2	NA	NA	TGTGCCAGCAGCCCCACCCAGGCCACGAACACCGGGGAGCTGTTTTTT	CASSPTQATNTGELFF
TRBJ1-5	TRBV4-1	TRBD1	NA	TGCGCCAGCAGCTTCCGGGACAGGGTTAATCAGCCCCAGCATTTT	CASSFRDRVNQPQHF
TRBJ1-5	TRBV30	NA	few	TGTGCCTGGGCAAACAGGGATAATCAGCCCCAGCATTTT	CAWANRDNQPQHF
TRBJ1-6	TRBV10-3	NA	NA	TGTGCCATCAGTGTTCAGGGGCCGAATTCACCCCTCCACTTT	CAISVQGPNSPLHF
TRBJ2-7	TRBV5-1	TRBD2	NA	TGCGCCAGCAGCTTGTTGACTAGCGGGGACTACGAGCAGTACTTC	CASSLLTSGDYEQYF
TRBJ2-7	TRBV6-5	NA	NA	TGTGCCAGCAGACTTACAGGGCTATCCTACGAGCAGTACTTC	CASRLTGLSYEQYF
TRBJ2-5	TRBV7-6	TRBD2	NA	TGTGCCAGCAGCCCCCGGGGGGGAGATGAGACCCAGTACTTC	CASSPRGGDETQYF
TRBJ2-7	TRBV11-2	TRBD2	NA	TGTGCCAGCAGCCCCCTCCGAGGGGAGGGGAAGCGCTACGAGCAGTACTTC	CASSPLRGEGKRYEQYF